The 20 T cell receptor beta chains below all came from one sample that was sequenced in a study of T cell responses to AZD1222 COVID-19 vaccine. Here immunoSEQ multiplex PCR was the method, and the copy in TCRdb shows in-frame clones only, minus some. There are about 87,000 clones in the sample; around 89% occur only once, and about 2.5% lies in the top ten. Specimen: peripheral blood, collected on day 0 of AZD1222 vaccination. The source of these receptors is an adult in good health.

This chain uses TRBV28 with TRBJ2-7; 7 nucleotides align to TRBD1. The length of the CDR3 is 14 residues. CDR1 and CDR2 from the germline V gene are MDHEN and SYDVKM. J lost 3 bases, V lost 7 bases, and 9 bases had no gene match. The CDR3 here is CASTLTGEGYEQYF. Written as DNA, the CDR3 is TGTGCCAGCACCCTTACAGGGGAAGGCTACGAGCAGTACTTC.

The chain carries TRBV19 and TRBJ1-4, with D uncertain. CDR1 and CDR2 (germline): LNHDA, SQIVND (reference sequence). V was pared by 7 bases and J by 0 bases, with 18 bases between. The CDR3 consists of 17 residues. DNA of the CDR3: TGTGCCAGTACCATACGCCCCCCGTCTGCAACTAATGAAAAACTGTTTTTT. Amino acids: CASTIRPPSATNEKLFF.

The chain employs TRBV6-5 and TRBJ1-5; unclear D gene. Trimming cost V 5 bases and J 0 bases, with 11 bases left between them. CDR3 size: 15 residues. Germline V gene sequence: CDR1 MNHEY, CDR2 SVGAGI. For the CDR3, the DNA is TGTGCCAGCAGTCCGACGGGGTATAGCAATCAGCCCCAGCATTTT. Its protein product is CASSPTGYSNQPQHF.

The chain recombines TRBV5-4 with TRBJ1-1, with D unclear. The germline gives CDR1 SGHNT, CDR2 YYREEE (reference sequence). The V gene lost 4 bases and the J gene lost 4 bases, with 11 bases spanning the gap. This CDR3 spans 13 amino acids. The CDR3 here is CASSRREGTEAFF. CDR3 DNA: TGTGCCAGCAGCCGGAGGGAAGGCACTGAAGCTTTCTTT.

The chain employs TRBV12-5 and TRBJ2-5; 14 positions agree with TRBD2. Germline lookup yields CDR1 LGHNT and CDR2 FRNRAP. The CDR3 is 15 amino acids. V dropped 5 bases and J dropped 5; count of bases not matched to a gene: 4. CDR3 region: CASGTGLAGVETQYF. In DNA form, the CDR3 reads TGTGCTAGTGGTACGGGACTAGCGGGAGTGGAGACCCAGTACTTC.

The chain uses TRBV10-3 and TRBJ1-2; TRBD1 is a possible D gene (6 bases). The germline CDR1 and CDR2 sequences are ENHRY and SYGVKD. Trimming took 2 bases from V and 6 from J, leaving 13 bases between them. The CDR3 length is 14 residues. The CDR3 sequence: CAISEPGGADGYTF. The CDR3 DNA reads TGTGCCATCAGTGAGCCCGGGGGGGCGGATGGCTACACCTTC.

In DNA, the CDR3 is TGTGCCAGCTCACCCAAGGGGGACAGGGGGTTGGTGCCCCAGCATTTT. Residues: CASSPKGDRGLVPQHF. The V and J genes are TRBV18 and TRBJ1-5, with 11 bases lining up with TRBD1. V lost 3 bases to trimming and J lost 9 bases; unmatched junction nucleotides: 10. The CDR3 runs 16 residues. CDR1 and CDR2 from the germline V gene are KGHSH and LQKENI.

This chain links TRBV5-1 with TRBJ1-4; D is perhaps TRBD1 (5 bases). The V end was cut by 1 base, the J end by 4 bases, with 11 bases between. The CDR3 consists of 15 residues. Germline CDR1 reads SGHRS; CDR2 reads YFSETQ. CDR3 loop: CASSLSGLSNEKLFF. In DNA, the CDR3 is TGCGCCAGCAGCTTGTCGGGACTGAGTAATGAAAAACTGTTTTTT.

The chain couples TRBV6-5 to TRBJ1-4; D is uncertain. Trimming took off 5 bases at V and 8 bases at J, with 15 bases between the two ends. This CDR3 contains 14 residues. Per the germline V gene, CDR1 is MNHEY and CDR2 is SVGAGI. The DNA for the CDR3 is TGTGCCAGCAGTCTAACGGACGTTAGGGAAAAACTGTTTTTT. Protein sequence: CASSLTDVREKLFF.

V usage is TRBV24-1 and J usage is TRBJ1-2, with TRBD1 as a possible D gene (5 bases). From germline, CDR1 is KGHDR and CDR2 SFDVKD. V was trimmed by 3 bases and J by 14 bases, leaving 18 bases between them. The length of the CDR3 is 13 residues. The DNA for the CDR3 is TGTGCCACCAGTGATGGGGGAGACAGACTCCATACCTTC. Residues: CATSDGGDRLHTF.

This chain connects TRBV24-1 to TRBJ1-1; 7 bases are shared with TRBD1. J lost 1 base, V lost 0 bases, and 4 bases had no gene match. Per germline, CDR1 KGHDR and CDR2 SFDVKD. The CDR3 has 16 amino acids. The CDR3 here is CATSDLRDSENTEAFF. CDR3 sequence (DNA): TGTGCCACCAGTGATTTGAGGGACAGCGAGAACACTGAAGCTTTCTTT.

V gene TRBV9 combines with J gene TRBJ2-7; D is unresolved. Germline V gives CDR1 SGDLS, CDR2 YYNGEE. This CDR3 comprises 16 residues. V shed 3 bases and J shed 1 base, with 17 bases lying between them. CDR3 sequence (DNA): TGTGCCAGCAGCGGCCCCTCAGAAGCGAATTCCTACGAGCAGTACTTC. This sequence encodes CASSGPSEANSYEQYF.

V usage is TRBV23-1 and J usage is TRBJ1-5, with TRBD1 matching over 10 bases. TRBV23-1 is known as an ORF, though its function is uncertain. The CDR3 covers 19 residues. The junction had 10 bases not matched to a gene; V was cut back by 1 base and J by 1 base. CDR3 in DNA: TGCGCCAGCAGTCAATTGCCGACAGGGGGCGACGAGAGCAATCAGCCCCAGCATTTT. Translating it yields CASSQLPTGGDESNQPQHF.

CDR3 sequence: CASLPGQGIYGYTF. The CDR3 DNA reads TGTGCCAGCTTGCCGGGACAGGGGATCTATGGCTACACCTTC. The J gene is TRBJ1-2, the V gene TRBV6-5, with 10 nucleotides matching TRBD1. CDR1 and CDR2 from the germline V gene are MNHEY and SVGAGI. V dropped 8 bases and J dropped 4; count of bases not matched to a gene: 7. The CDR3 spans 14 residues.

CDR3 bases: TGTGCCAGCAGTTACTCAGGCTTAGAGTATGAAAAACTGTTTTTT. The encoded protein is CASSYSGLEYEKLFF. The chain is built from TRBV6-2 or TRBV6-3 and TRBJ1-4; D is unresolved. The germline V gene encodes CDR1 MNHEY and CDR2 SVGEGT. V lost 0 bases, J lost 6 bases, and 11 bases lay in between. This CDR3 is 15 amino acids long.

The gene calls are TRBV27 and TRBJ2-1; 8 positions match TRBD2. Germline CDR1 reads MNHEY; CDR2 reads SMNVEV (reference sequence). The CDR3 sequence is 19 residues long. V was clipped by 3 bases and J by 2 bases; unmatched bases: 15. This CDR3 reads CASSFGGPRREETYNEQFF. The CDR3 DNA is TGTGCCAGCAGTTTCGGGGGGCCGAGGCGGGAGGAAACCTACAATGAGCAGTTCTTC.

The gene calls are TRBV11-2 and TRBJ1-1, with TRBD1 as a possible D gene (6 bases). Per germline, CDR1 SGHAT and CDR2 FQNNGV. This CDR3 has 15 amino acids. The V gene lost 0 bases and the J gene lost 4 bases, with 12 bases spanning the gap. Here the CDR3 DNA reads TGTGCCAGCAGCTTAGATGGGGGGCTGGGCACTGAAGCTTTCTTT. This translates into CASSLDGGLGTEAFF. The complete variable domain, with remaining parts taken from reference TRBV11-2 and TRBJ1-1, reads EAGVAQSPRYKIIEKRQSVAFWCNPISGHATLYWYQQILGQGPKLLIQFQNNGVVDDSQLPKDRFSAERLKGVDSTLKIQPAKLEDSAVYLCASSLDGGLGTEAFFGQGTRLTVV.

The chain uses TRBV15 and TRBJ2-5; no definite D call. Trimming took off 0 bases at V and 1 base at J, with 9 bases between the two ends. The length of the CDR3 is 15 residues. Germline CDR1 and CDR2: LNHNV and YYDKDF (reference sequence). The CDR3 DNA sequence: TGTGCCACCAGCAGAGATCCCCAGGCCCAAGAGACCCAGTACTTC. Translated, it gives CATSRDPQAQETQYF.

This rearrangement joins TRBV6-5 to TRBJ1-1; D is unclear. Trimming took off 7 bases at V and 0 bases at J, with 12 bases between the two ends. The CDR3 is 14 amino acids. Per germline, CDR1 MNHEY and CDR2 SVGAGI. Here the CDR3 reads CASIRASVNTEAFF. CDR3 sequence (DNA): TGTGCCAGCATCCGGGCCAGTGTGAACACTGAAGCTTTCTTT.

The genes are TRBV7-3 and TRBJ2-2, with D possibly matching TRBD1 (6 bases). Germline assignment: CDR1 SGHTA and CDR2 FQGTGA. The CDR3 is made up of 12 amino acids. Trimming left V 5 bases short and J 7 bases short, with 8 bases between. CDR3 bases: TGTGCCAGCAGCCAGGGGATCGGGGAGCTGTTTTTT. Translating it yields CASSQGIGELFF. The variable domain in full, with the rest retrieved from reference TRBV7-3 and TRBJ2-2, is GAGVSQTPSNKVTEKGKYVELRCDPISGHTALYWYRQSLGQGPEFLIYFQGTGAADDSGLPNDRFFAVRPEGSVSTLKIQRTERGDSAVYLCASSQGIGELFFGEGSRLTVL.